The 20 T cell receptor beta chains below come from one sample, sequenced in a study of T cell responses to AZD1222 COVID-19 vaccine. TCRdb keeps only in-frame clones here, not all; method: immunoSEQ multiplex PCR. Here the sample spans around 140,000 clones, 88% being singletons. Sequenced here: peripheral blood, sampled 28 days after the second dose of the MenACWY control vaccine. These receptors were obtained from an adult who received the MenACWY meningococcal vaccine as a control.

The rearrangement joins TRBV10-3 to TRBJ2-1; D ambiguous. The CDR3 consists of 12 residues. The V end was cut by 4 bases, the J end by 7 bases, with 8 bases between. Looked up from germline, CDR1 is ENHRY and CDR2 is SYGVKD. The CDR3 DNA reads TGTGCCATCAGTGTTAGTGGAAATGAGCAGTTCTTC. Translated, it gives CAISVSGNEQFF.

The chain combines TRBV2 with TRBJ2-7, with 10 nucleotides matching TRBD2. Germline loops: CDR1 SNHLY, CDR2 FYNNEI. The CDR3 spans 14 residues. Germline trimming cut 4 bases from V and 3 bases from J; bases unmatched to any gene: 3. The CDR3 spells CASSGRTSGYEQYF. CDR3 nucleotide sequence: TGTGCCAGCAGTGGCCGGACTAGCGGCTACGAGCAGTACTTC.

The V gene is TRBV15, the J gene TRBJ2-3, with a possible D match to TRBD2 (6 bases). From germline, CDR1 is LNHNV and CDR2 YYDKDF (reference sequence). The CDR3 covers 16 residues. V lost 3 bases to trimming and J lost 1 base, with 14 bases between them. CDR3 sequence: CATSSGDLLRTDTQYF. CDR3 nucleotides: TGTGCCACCAGCAGTGGGGACTTGCTTCGCACAGATACGCAGTATTTT.

The rearrangement uses TRBV5-1 and TRBJ1-1; weak D call: TRBD1 (5 bases). This CDR3 spans 13 amino acids. V lost 7 bases, J lost 1 base, and 11 bases lay in between. Germline V gives CDR1 SGHRS, CDR2 YFSETQ. The CDR3 DNA sequence: TGCGCCAGCGGTCGCAGGGCGAACACTGAAGCTTTCTTT. Residues: CASGRRANTEAFF.

V and J are TRBV30 and TRBJ1-2, with D hard to call. CDR1 is GTSNPN, CDR2 SVGIG, per germline (reference sequence). The CDR3 is 15 amino acids. Trimming removed 0 bases from V and 2 bases from J, with 13 bases in between. CDR3 protein: CAWSVHRIGNYGYTF. The CDR3 DNA is TGTGCCTGGAGTGTACACAGAATAGGAAACTATGGCTACACCTTC.

The chain has TRBV18 and TRBJ1-2; TRBD1 agrees at 8 bases. CDR1 is KGHSH and CDR2 is LQKENI in the germline V gene. J was trimmed by 3 bases and V by 4 bases; bases with no gene match: 1. The CDR3 extends over 13 amino acids. In DNA form, the CDR3 reads TGTGCCAGCTCACTGGACAGGGACTATGGCTACACCTTC. It is translated as CASSLDRDYGYTF.

This clone was seen a handful of times. The gene calls are TRBV7-9 and TRBJ2-2; D remains unclear. V gave up 6 bases and J gave up 2 bases, with 7 bases separating them. Germline V CDR1 and CDR2: SEHNR, FQNEAQ (reference sequence). The CDR3 runs to 13 residues. The CDR3, as DNA: TGTGCCAGCAGTTGGCTAAACACCGGGGAGCTGTTTTTT. Protein: CASSWLNTGELFF.

V is TRBV5-6 and J is TRBJ1-1, with 7 bases aligning to TRBD1. Germline CDR1 and CDR2: SGHDT and YYEEEE. Trimming cost V 3 bases and J 5 bases; bases outside gene matches: 4. The CDR3 has 13 amino acids. CDR3 sequence: CASSSTGRTEAFF. The CDR3 nucleotides are TGTGCCAGCAGCTCGACAGGGCGGACTGAAGCTTTCTTT. Drawing the rest from reference TRBV5-6 and TRBJ1-1, the complete variable domain is DAGVTQSPTHLIKTRGQQVTLRCSPKSGHDTVSWYQQALGQGPQFIFQYYEEEERQRGNFPDRFSGHQFPNYSSELNVNALLLGDSALYLCASSSTGRTEAFFGQGTRLTVV.

J is TRBJ2-2 and V is TRBV27, with 8 bases identical to TRBD2. Germline CDR1 MNHEY, CDR2 SMNVEV (reference sequence). V was clipped by 4 bases and J by 7 bases; unmatched bases: 17. This CDR3 has 18 amino acids. The chain's CDR3 is CASSSPSRTSLTGGELFF. The CDR3 region has the DNA TGTGCCAGCAGTTCCCCTAGTAGGACTAGCCTAACTGGCGGGGAGCTGTTTTTT.

V usage is TRBV6-5 and J usage is TRBJ2-1; D not resolved. Per germline, CDR1 MNHEY and CDR2 SVGAGI. The CDR3 is 14 amino acids. V lost 7 bases, J lost 0 bases, and 10 bases lay in between. The CDR3 sequence is CASTWRSSYNEQFF. The CDR3 DNA reads as TGTGCCAGCACGTGGCGGTCCTCCTACAATGAGCAGTTCTTC.

The V gene is TRBV2, the J gene TRBJ1-5; D remains unclear. This CDR3 spans 14 amino acids. Germline V lookup: CDR1 SNHLY, CDR2 FYNNEI. V dropped 4 bases and J dropped 4 bases, with 11 bases sitting between them. The CDR3 reads CASSGLNSNQPQHF. CDR3 bases: TGTGCCAGCAGTGGTTTGAATTCGAATCAGCCCCAGCATTTT.

This chain joins TRBV30 and TRBJ1-2; possibly TRBD1 for D (5 bases). The CDR3 length is 13 residues. CDR1 and CDR2 from the germline V gene are GTSNPN and SVGIG (reference sequence). V was clipped by 0 bases and J by 7 bases, with 12 bases between them. CDR3 DNA: TGTGCCTGGAGTGTACCCAGGGTAGGTGGCTACACCTTC. Translated: CAWSVPRVGGYTF.

This sequence joins TRBV27 and TRBJ1-1; D gene ambiguous. In germline, CDR1 is MNHEY, CDR2 SMNVEV (reference sequence). This CDR3 has 13 amino acids. V gave up 2 bases and J gave up 2 bases, with 6 bases separating them. The CDR3: CASSLLINTEAFF. Here the CDR3 DNA reads TGTGCCAGCAGTTTACTGATTAACACTGAAGCTTTCTTT.

CDR3 DNA sequence: TGTGCCAGCAGCGCCGTGACTAGCGGGAGATCCGGGGAGCTGTTTTTT. It is translated as CASSAVTSGRSGELFF. The chain has TRBV9 and TRBJ2-2; the match to TRBD2 covers 12 bases. Looked up from germline, CDR1 is SGDLS and CDR2 is YYNGEE. V lost 3 bases and J lost 6; bases outside the gene matches: 6. This CDR3 comprises 16 residues.

The chain has TRBV7-9 and TRBJ1-4; no clear D. The CDR3 totals 14 residues. V lost 5 bases and J 6 bases, leaving 13 bases between the germline ends. The V gene's germline CDR1 is SEHNR and CDR2 FQNEAQ (reference sequence). The CDR3 DNA follows: TGTGCCAGCAGCGACGGGCCTTGGGATGAAAAACTGTTTTTT. This sequence encodes CASSDGPWDEKLFF.

The rearrangement links TRBV15 to TRBJ1-2; unclear D gene. Per germline, CDR1 LNHNV and CDR2 YYDKDF (reference sequence). The V gene lost 5 bases and the J gene lost 3 bases, with 7 bases spanning the gap. The CDR3 runs 12 residues. The CDR3 DNA reads TGTGCCACCAGCGTCGGGGACTATGGCTACACCTTC. Residues: CATSVGDYGYTF.

The count of this clone is one. The chain has TRBV14 and TRBJ2-1; 11 positions agree with TRBD1. Germline V lookup: CDR1 SGHDN, CDR2 FVKESK. The CDR3 is made up of 15 amino acids. V dropped 2 bases and J dropped 7; count of bases not matched to a gene: 4. In DNA, the CDR3 is TGTGCCAGCAGCCAAACCGGGACAGGGGGGAATGAGCAGTTCTTC. Amino acids: CASSQTGTGGNEQFF.

The J gene is TRBJ2-6, the V gene TRBV6-5; no firm D call. The germline V gene encodes CDR1 MNHEY and CDR2 SVGAGI. V was trimmed by 3 bases and J by 1 base, leaving 7 bases between them. CDR3 size: 15 residues. The CDR3 nucleotides are TGTGCCAGCAGTTATCTGCGGTCTGGGGCCAACGTCCTGACTTTC. This codes for CASSYLRSGANVLTF.

The CDR3 bases are TGTGCCAGCAGCTTAGTTTGGGGAGGGGATTCACCCCTCCACTTT. This codes for CASSLVWGGDSPLHF. The chain links TRBV7-9 to TRBJ1-6; possibly TRBD1 for D (5 bases). V was shortened by 1 base and J by 8 bases, with 12 bases between the two germline ends. The CDR3 sequence is 15 residues long. Germline assignment: CDR1 SEHNR and CDR2 FQNEAQ (reference sequence). The variable domain in full, with the rest retrieved from reference TRBV7-9 and TRBJ1-6, is DTGVSQNPRHKITKRGQNVTFRCDPISEHNRLYWYRQTLGQGPEFLTYFQNEAQLEKSRLLSDRFSAERPKGSFSTLEIQRTEQGDSAMYLCASSLVWGGDSPLHFGNGTRLTVT.

The chain joins TRBV4-3 to TRBJ2-7, with D possibly matching TRBD2 (6 bases). V was clipped by 6 bases and J by 3 bases, with 12 bases between them. The CDR3 covers 13 residues. The germline gives CDR1 LGHNA, CDR2 YSLEER. Here the CDR3 reads CASRRGTCYEQYF. The CDR3 DNA reads TGCGCCAGCAGGCGGGGCACATGCTACGAGCAGTACTTC.